This is a list of T cell receptor beta chains from one sample in a study of T cells expressing NK-cell markers. TCRdb reprocessed the 5' RACE reads and reports one entry per CDR3 protein, with no DNA. The listing contains around 110,000 distinct CDR3 sequences. The sample taken for sequencing was blood T cells: a sorted CD56 or NKG2C T cell subset, CD4+ or CD8+ T cells, or bulk PBMC T cells (not recorded which). These receptors all come from a woman between 18 and 70 years old in good health. Each CDR3 is given with its conserved first and last residue.

j_gene	v_gene	CDR3aa
TRBJ1-1	TRBV27	CASSLVVQGRWTEAFF
TRBJ1-6	TRBV9	CASSPGGTPAYPLHF
TRBJ2-7	TRBV6-1	CASSTGSPYEQYF
TRBJ1-5	TRBV7-6	CASSLGGAPQPQHF
TRBJ2-1	TRBV29-1	CSVEVTDTKYNEQFF
TRBJ2-3	TRBV6-4	CASSDFTDTQYF
TRBJ2-3	TRBV11-2	CASSLVTAGVMDTQYF
TRBJ2-3	TRBV28	CASSFGTSDSNTQYF
TRBJ2-7	TRBV29-1	CSVGTSGAYEQYF
TRBJ1-6	TRBV27	CASSAIGSPLHF
TRBJ2-1	TRBV7-9	CASSLEREGLQFF
TRBJ1-2	TRBV6-1	CASSAQGGTYGYTF
TRBJ2-1	TRBV6-5	CASSYSSSRVNEQFF
TRBJ2-3	TRBV7-8	CASSSRDRSTDTQYF
TRBJ2-1	TRBV5-5	CASSSGPADYNEQFF
TRBJ1-5	TRBV12-3/TRBV12-4	CASSLKFGGERNQPQHF
TRBJ2-2	TRBV29-1	CSVEGQGVDGELFF
TRBJ2-7	TRBV20-1	CSVAPGLSYEQYF
TRBJ2-2	TRBV7-9	CASSSRSVTSPAGELFF
TRBJ2-7	TRBV4-2	CASSQDTYEQYF
TRBJ1-1	TRBV15	CATTIERQADTEAFF
TRBJ2-1	TRBV30	CAWSAPGEGEQFF
TRBJ1-2	TRBV15	CATSRDLAGGNGYTF
TRBJ2-1	TRBV28	CASSPREEQFF